This T cell receptor (beta chain) was profiled in a study of T cell responses to AZD1222 COVID-19 vaccine. As regards this clone: Its antigen remains unidentified.

Assay used: immunoSEQ multiplex PCR; TCRdb lists only in-frame clones, some missing. The table includes about 120,000 clones, approximately 84% detected once. In germline, CDR1 is MDHEN, CDR2 SYDVKM. The CDR3 totals 14 residues. The V end was cut by 4 bases, the J end by 9 bases, with 15 bases between. Study-wide points: Repertoire sampling occurred only after the peak T cell response. Along spike, vaccine-associated CD4 TCRs were found throughout, with dominance at 160-218 and 743-854.

This sequence was found in an adult in good health. This chain connects TRBV28 to TRBJ2-2; D gene unclear. The source was peripheral blood, collected on day 0 of AZD1222 vaccination. CDR3 protein: CASSSPAEIRELFF. The CDR3 DNA is TGTGCCAGCAGTTCCCCGGCTGAGATAAGGGAGCTGTTTTTT.